Included here is one TCR beta chain sequence, with context. The antigen is undetermined. The entry originates in a study of blood T cells in healthy people across ages. Study conclusions and caveats: The recorded TCR beta diversity per million T cells decreased in a roughly linear manner with age. Researchers judged that diversity estimates from one million T cells fell short of true values.

With a J-beta primer mix and a sample-barcoded 5' primer, a second PCR ran 7 to 11 cycles. Each cDNA molecule, via a template-switch adaptor with 12 random nucleotides, was tagged. From each sample, at least 3 million paired-end reads containing CDR3 were obtained. TCRdb re-called the 5' RACE reads through MiXCR, storing one row per CDR3 protein. The sample carries fewer than 1.5 million distinct CDR3 sequences, 42% recorded once. There are 15 residues in the CDR3. Looked up from germline, CDR1 is DFQATT and CDR2 is SNEGSKA (reference sequence). V was pared by 4 bases and J by 3 bases, with 8 bases of the junction left unmatched.

This sequence was found in a woman in her late teens or twenties in good health. The sample comprised blood. The J gene is TRBJ2-2, the V gene TRBV20-1, with 7 positions matching TRBD2. The DNA of the CDR3 is TGCAGTGCTACCCCGGGGGGATCCTACACCGGGGAGCTGTTTTTT. Its protein product is CSATPGGSYTGELFF.